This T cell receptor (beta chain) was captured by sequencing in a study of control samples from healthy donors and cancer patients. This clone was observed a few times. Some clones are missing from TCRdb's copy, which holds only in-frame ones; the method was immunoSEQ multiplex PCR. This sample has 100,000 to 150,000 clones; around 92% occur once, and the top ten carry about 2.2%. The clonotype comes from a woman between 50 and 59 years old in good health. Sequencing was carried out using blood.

The CDR3 spells CASSLVGWGSNTGELFF. Here the CDR3 DNA reads TGTGCCAGCAGCTTGGTAGGATGGGGCTCGAACACCGGGGAGCTGTTTTTT. The V and J genes are TRBV5-6 and TRBJ2-2, with a tentative D call TRBD1 (5 bases). The CDR3 spans 17 residues. V was shortened by 0 bases and J by 0 bases, with 12 bases between the two germline ends. Germline CDR1 SGHDT, CDR2 YYEEEE.